The clone carrying this TCR beta chain was recorded a few times. The antigen is undetermined. This specimen comes from a study of response to subunit inactivated influenza vaccine. Each CDR3 protein gets one entry after TCRdb re-called the RT-PCR reads with MiXCR. The table records under 950,000 distinct CDR3 sequences, roughly 20% of them present only once. CDR1 is SGHRS and CDR2 is YFSETQ in the germline V gene. The CDR3 length is 13 residues. V was shortened by 7 bases and J by 7 bases, with 12 bases between the two germline ends. Whole-study results and caveats: There was a suggestion from the authors that each seasonal influenza vaccination recruits few new T cells.

Sequencing was performed on PBMCs from blood, taken more than 4 days after vaccination. The rearrangement uses TRBV5-1 and TRBJ1-6; D gene ambiguous. The clonotype comes from a man aged 50 to 59 who received an inactivated influenza vaccine. The CDR3 loop reads CASSSSWNSPLHF. In DNA, the CDR3 is TGCGCCAGCTCAAGTTCGTGGAATTCACCCCTCCACTTT.